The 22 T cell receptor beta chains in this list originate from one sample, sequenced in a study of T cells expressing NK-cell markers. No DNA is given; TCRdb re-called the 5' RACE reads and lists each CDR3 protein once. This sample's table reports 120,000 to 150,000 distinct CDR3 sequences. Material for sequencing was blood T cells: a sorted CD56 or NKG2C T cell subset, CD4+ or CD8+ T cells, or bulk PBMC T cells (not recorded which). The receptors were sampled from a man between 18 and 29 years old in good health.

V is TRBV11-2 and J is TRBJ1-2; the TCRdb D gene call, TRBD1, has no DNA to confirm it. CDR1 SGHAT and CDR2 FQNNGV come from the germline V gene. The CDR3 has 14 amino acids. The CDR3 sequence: CASGTGILNYGYTF.

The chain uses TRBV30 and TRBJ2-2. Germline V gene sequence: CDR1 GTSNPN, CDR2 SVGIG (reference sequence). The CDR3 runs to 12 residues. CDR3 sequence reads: CAWSVTTGELFF.

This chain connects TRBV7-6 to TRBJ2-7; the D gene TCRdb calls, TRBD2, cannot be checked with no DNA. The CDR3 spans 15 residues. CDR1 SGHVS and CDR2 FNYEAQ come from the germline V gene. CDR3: CASSFEPSGSYEQYF.

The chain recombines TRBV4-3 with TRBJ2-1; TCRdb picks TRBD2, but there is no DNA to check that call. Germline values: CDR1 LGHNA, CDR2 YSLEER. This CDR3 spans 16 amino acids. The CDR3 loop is CASSQSDWGERTEQFF.

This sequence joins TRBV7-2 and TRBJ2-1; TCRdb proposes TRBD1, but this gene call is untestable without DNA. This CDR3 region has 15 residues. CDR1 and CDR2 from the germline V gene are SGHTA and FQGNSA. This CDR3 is CATERDRVLYNEQFF.

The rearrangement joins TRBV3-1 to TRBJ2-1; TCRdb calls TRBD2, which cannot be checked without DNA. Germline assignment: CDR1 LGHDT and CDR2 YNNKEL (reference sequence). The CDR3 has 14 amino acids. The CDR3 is CASRLAGGYNEQFF.

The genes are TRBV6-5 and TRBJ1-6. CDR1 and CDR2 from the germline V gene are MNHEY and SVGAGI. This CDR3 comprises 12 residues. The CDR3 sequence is CASGIYNSPLHF.

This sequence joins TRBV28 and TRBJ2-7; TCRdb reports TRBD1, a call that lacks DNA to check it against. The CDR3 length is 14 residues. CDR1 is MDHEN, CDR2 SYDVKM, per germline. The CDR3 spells CASSFRTGSYEQYF.

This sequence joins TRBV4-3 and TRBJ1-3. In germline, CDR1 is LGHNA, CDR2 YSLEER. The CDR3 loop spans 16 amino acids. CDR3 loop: CASSQDSRVSGNTIYF.

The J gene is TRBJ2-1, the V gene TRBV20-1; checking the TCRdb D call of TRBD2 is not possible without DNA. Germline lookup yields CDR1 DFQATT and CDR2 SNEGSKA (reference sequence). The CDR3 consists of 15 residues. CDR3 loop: CSARDYEEAYNEQFF.

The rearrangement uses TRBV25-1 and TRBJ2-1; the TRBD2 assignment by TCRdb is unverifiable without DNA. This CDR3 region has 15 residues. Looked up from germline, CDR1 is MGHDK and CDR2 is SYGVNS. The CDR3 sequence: CASTPGTSIHNEQFF.

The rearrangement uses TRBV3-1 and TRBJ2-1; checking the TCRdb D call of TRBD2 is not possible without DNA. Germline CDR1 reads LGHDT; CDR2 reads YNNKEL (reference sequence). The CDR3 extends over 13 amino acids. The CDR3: CASSQPTSAEQFF.

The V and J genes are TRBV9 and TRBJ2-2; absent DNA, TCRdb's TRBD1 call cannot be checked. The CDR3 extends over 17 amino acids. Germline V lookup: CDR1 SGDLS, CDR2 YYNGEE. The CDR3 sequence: CASSTTRGRPNTGELFF.

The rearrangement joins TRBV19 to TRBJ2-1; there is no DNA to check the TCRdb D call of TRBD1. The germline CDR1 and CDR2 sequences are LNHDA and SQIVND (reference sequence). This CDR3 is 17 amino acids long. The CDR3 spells CASSIGAATGDYNEQFF.

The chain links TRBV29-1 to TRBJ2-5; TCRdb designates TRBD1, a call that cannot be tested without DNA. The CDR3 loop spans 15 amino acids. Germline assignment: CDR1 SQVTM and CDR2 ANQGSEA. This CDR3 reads CSVYLDRGREETQYF.

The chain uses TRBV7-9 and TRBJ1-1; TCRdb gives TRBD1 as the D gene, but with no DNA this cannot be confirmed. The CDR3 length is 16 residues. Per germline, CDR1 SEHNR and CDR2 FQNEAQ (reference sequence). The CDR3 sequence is CASSLGTGGRLTEAFF.

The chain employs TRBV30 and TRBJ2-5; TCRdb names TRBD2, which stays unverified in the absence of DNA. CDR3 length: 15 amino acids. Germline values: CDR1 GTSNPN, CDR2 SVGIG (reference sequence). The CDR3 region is CAWRAWRGSQETQYF.

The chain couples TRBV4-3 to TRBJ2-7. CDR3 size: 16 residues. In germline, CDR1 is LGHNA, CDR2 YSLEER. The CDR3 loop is CASSQDPGKGAYEQYF.

CDR3 sequence reads: CASMIGGTEAFF. The chain has TRBV19 and TRBJ1-1. The CDR3 totals 12 residues. The germline CDR1 and CDR2 sequences are LNHDA and SQIVND (reference sequence).

The CDR3: CASRTQAKTPYGYTF. The chain uses TRBV12-3 or TRBV12-4 and TRBJ1-2. The CDR3 consists of 15 residues.

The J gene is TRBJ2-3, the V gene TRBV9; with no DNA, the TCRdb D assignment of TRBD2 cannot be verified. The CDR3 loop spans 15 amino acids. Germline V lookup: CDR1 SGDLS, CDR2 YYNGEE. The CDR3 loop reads CASSVVSGSTDTQYF.

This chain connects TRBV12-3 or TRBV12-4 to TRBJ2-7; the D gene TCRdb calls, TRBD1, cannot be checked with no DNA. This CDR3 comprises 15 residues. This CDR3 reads CASSTPSGGSYEQYF.